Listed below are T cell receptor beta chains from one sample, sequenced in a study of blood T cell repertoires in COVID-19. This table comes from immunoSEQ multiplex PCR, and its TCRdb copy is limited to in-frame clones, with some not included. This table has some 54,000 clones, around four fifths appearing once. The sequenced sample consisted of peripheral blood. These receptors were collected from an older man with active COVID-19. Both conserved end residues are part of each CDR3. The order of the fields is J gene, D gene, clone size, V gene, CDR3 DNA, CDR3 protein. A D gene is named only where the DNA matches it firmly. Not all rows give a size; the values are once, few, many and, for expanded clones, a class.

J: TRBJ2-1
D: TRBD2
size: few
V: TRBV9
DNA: TGTGCCAGCAGCGTCGGGGGGGAGTCCTACAATGAGCAGTTCTTC
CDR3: CASSVGGESYNEQFF

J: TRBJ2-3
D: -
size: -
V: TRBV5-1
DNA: TGCGCCAGCAGCTTGGCCGGGACTTCAGATACGCAGTATTTT
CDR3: CASSLAGTSDTQYF

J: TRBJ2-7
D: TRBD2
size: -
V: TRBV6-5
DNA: TGTGCCAGCAGTAGGACTAGCGGGGCGTACGAGCAGTACTTC
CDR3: CASSRTSGAYEQYF

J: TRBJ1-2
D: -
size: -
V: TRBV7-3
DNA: TGTGCCAGCAGCCCCTCGACAGCTAACTATGGCTACACCTTC
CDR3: CASSPSTANYGYTF

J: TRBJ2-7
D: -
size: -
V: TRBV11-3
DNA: TGTGCCAGCAGCTCCCATAGCTCCTACGAGCAGTACTTC
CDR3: CASSSHSSYEQYF

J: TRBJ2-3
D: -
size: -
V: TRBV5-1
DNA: TGCGCCAGCAGCTTGGGGCCAAGCACAGATACGCAGTATTTT
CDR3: CASSLGPSTDTQYF

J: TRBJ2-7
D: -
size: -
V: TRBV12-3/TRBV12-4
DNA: TGTGCCAGCAGCGCCGGACTCCCAGAGCAGTACTTC
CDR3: CASSAGLPEQYF

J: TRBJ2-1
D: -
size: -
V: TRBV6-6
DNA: TGTGCCAGCAGTTACTCAACTTACAATGAGCAGTTCTTC
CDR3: CASSYSTYNEQFF

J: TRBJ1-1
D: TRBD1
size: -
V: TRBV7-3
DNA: TGTGCCAGCAGCTTAGTCAGGGGGACGAACACTGAAGCTTTCTTT
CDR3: CASSLVRGTNTEAFF

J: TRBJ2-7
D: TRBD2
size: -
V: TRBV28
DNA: TGTGCCAGCAGACTAACTAGCGGGGGACCCTACGAGCAGTACTTC
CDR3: CASRLTSGGPYEQYF

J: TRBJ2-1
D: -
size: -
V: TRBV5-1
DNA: TGCGCCAGCAGAATCGGCAGGGGTTCCTACAATGAGCAGTTCTTC
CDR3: CASRIGRGSYNEQFF

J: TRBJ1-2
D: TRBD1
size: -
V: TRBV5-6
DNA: TGTGCCAGCAGCTGGGGACAGGGGGCGCGGGGCTACACCTTC
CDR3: CASSWGQGARGYTF

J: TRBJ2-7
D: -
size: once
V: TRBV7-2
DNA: TGTGCCAGCAGCTTATATCCCGGGGTTATCTACGAGCAGTACTTC
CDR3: CASSLYPGVIYEQYF

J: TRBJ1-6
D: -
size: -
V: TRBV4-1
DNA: TGCGCCAGCAGCCTCCCCCTCGGGGGTGCCGATAATTCACCCCTCCACTTT
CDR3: CASSLPLGGADNSPLHF

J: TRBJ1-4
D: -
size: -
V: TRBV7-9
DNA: TGTGCCAGCAGCTTAAACAGAGGTCGCGGGTCGACTAATGAAAAACTGTTTTTT
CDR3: CASSLNRGRGSTNEKLFF

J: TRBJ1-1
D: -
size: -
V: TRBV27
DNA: TGTGCCAGCAGCCTAGAAGGACAGAGCACTGAAGCTTTCTTT
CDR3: CASSLEGQSTEAFF

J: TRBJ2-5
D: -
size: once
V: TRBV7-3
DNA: TGTGCCAGCAGCTTACGAAGTCATACTAAACAACCGGGGACCCAGTACTTC
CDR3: CASSLRSHTKQPGTQYF

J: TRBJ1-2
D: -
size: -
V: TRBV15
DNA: TGTGCCACCAGCAGACGAGGGATCCGACTTTATGGCTACACCTTC
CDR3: CATSRRGIRLYGYTF

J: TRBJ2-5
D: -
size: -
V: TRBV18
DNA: TGTGCCAGCTCACCAAGTCAGGGGGGTCAAGAGACCCAGTACTTC
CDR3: CASSPSQGGQETQYF

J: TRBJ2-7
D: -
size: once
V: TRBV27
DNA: TGTGCCAGCAGTAAAACTAGATCCTACGAGCAGTACTTC
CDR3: CASSKTRSYEQYF

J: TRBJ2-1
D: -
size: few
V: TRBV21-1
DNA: TGTGCCAGCAGCACCCTGACCGGGACTCAGGTCTTCAATGAGCAGTTCTTC
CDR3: CASSTLTGTQVFNEQFF

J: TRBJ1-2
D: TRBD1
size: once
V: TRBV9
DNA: TGTGCCAGCAGCGTAGGGGGACAGGGCCTAAGAAACTATGGCTACACCTTC
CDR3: CASSVGGQGLRNYGYTF

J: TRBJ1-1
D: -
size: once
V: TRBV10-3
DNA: TGTGCCATCAGTCAGGGGCCCGGGATGAACACTGAAGCTTTCTTT
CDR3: CAISQGPGMNTEAFF

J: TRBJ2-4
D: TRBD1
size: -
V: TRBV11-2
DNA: TGTGCCAGCAGCTTTAGGTCGCGACAGGGGGCGCGGGACATTCAGTACTTC
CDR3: CASSFRSRQGARDIQYF

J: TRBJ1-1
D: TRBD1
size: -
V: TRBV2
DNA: TGTGCCAGCAGGATGGACAGGGGCGATTTCTTT
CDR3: CASRMDRGDFF

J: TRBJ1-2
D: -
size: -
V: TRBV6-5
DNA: TGTGCCAGCACTGGGGCTTTGGAGGGCTACACCTTC
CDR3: CASTGALEGYTF

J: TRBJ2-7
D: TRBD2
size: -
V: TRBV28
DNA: TGTGCCAGCACCATTACTAGCGGGGGGCGCGAGCAGTACTTC
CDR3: CASTITSGGREQYF

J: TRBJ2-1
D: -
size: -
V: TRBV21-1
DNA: TGTGCCAGCAGCACCGACAGGGGGGACAATGAGCAGTTCTTC
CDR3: CASSTDRGDNEQFF

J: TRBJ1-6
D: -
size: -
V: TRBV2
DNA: TGTGCCAGCAGCAGGACAGAGACTTTTTCACCCCTCCACTTT
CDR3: CASSRTETFSPLHF

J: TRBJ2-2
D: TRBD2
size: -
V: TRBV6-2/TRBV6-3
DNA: TGTGCCAGCAGTTACCTCCCTAGCGGGGGGAACACCGGGGAGCTGTTTTTT
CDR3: CASSYLPSGGNTGELFF

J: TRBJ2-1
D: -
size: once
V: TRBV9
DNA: TGTGCCAGCAGCCCAGGGGGGACTAGCAATGAGCAGTTCTTC
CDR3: CASSPGGTSNEQFF

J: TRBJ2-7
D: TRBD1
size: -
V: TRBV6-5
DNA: TGTGCCAGCAGTTACTCAGCGGGACAGGGGTACGAGCAGTACTTC
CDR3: CASSYSAGQGYEQYF

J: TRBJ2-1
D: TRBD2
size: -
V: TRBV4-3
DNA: TGCGCCAGCAGCCAAGATGGGAGCGGGGGAAACAATGAGCAGTTCTTC
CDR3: CASSQDGSGGNNEQFF